The 25 T cell receptor beta chains given below trace back to one sample, sequenced in a study of blood T cell repertoires in COVID-19. TCRdb's table, derived via immunoSEQ multiplex PCR, lists solely in-frame clones and lacks some. In the table there are about 260,000 clones, less than 90% of which are singletons. The sample comprised peripheral blood. The source is a woman in her thirties or forties who had recovered from COVID-19.

The rearrangement uses TRBV5-1 and TRBJ2-7, with 7 bases identical to TRBD2. The CDR3 has 14 amino acids. In germline, CDR1 is SGHRS, CDR2 YFSETQ. The V segment lost 1 base and the J segment 5 bases; nucleotides outside the gene matches: 6. The CDR3 DNA sequence: TGCGCCAGCAGCTTGTGGGAGGGGAGCGACGAGCAGTACTTC. Amino acid sequence: CASSLWEGSDEQYF.

This clone was observed once. The chain combines TRBV2 with TRBJ1-2; 7 bases fit TRBD1. Germline trimming cut 6 bases from V and 0 bases from J; bases unmatched to any gene: 7. CDR3 size: 15 residues. Germline CDR1 SNHLY, CDR2 FYNNEI. CDR3 sequence (DNA): TGTGCCAGCAGGAGGGACAGAGAAGCTAACTATGGCTACACCTTC. Translation: CASRRDREANYGYTF.

The chain carries TRBV28 and TRBJ2-5, with a tentative D call TRBD1 (6 bases). V lost 5 bases to trimming and J lost 1 base, with 14 bases between them. Per the germline V gene, CDR1 is MDHEN and CDR2 is SYDVKM. The CDR3 contains 15 residues. The CDR3 loop reads CASSGTGRGQETQYF. In DNA, the CDR3 is TGTGCCAGCAGTGGAACAGGGAGAGGCCAAGAGACCCAGTACTTC. The variable domain in full, with the rest retrieved from reference TRBV28 and TRBJ2-5, is DVKVTQSSRYLVKRTGEKVFLECVQDMDHENMFWYRQDPGLGLRLIYFSYDVKMKEKGDIPEGYSVSREKKERFSLILESASTNQTSMYLCASSGTGRGQETQYFGPGTRLLVL.

The V and J genes are TRBV19 and TRBJ2-1; the D is unclear. Trimming removed 7 bases at V and 4 bases at J, with 5 bases between. CDR1 is LNHDA and CDR2 is SQIVND in the germline V gene (reference sequence). The CDR3 is 11 residues long. The CDR3 bases are TGTGCCAGTAATTCATACAATGAGCAGTTCTTC. Its translation is CASNSYNEQFF. The variable domain in full, completed from reference TRBV19 and TRBJ2-1, reads DGGITQSPKYLFRKEGQNVTLSCEQNLNHDAMYWYRQDPGQGLRLIYYSQIVNDFQKGDIAEGYSVSREKKESFPLTVTSAQKNPTAFYLCASNSYNEQFFGPGTRLTVL.

This sequence joins TRBV4-1 and TRBJ2-1, with D perhaps matching TRBD2 (5 bases). Germline assignment: CDR1 MGHRA and CDR2 YSYEKL. The CDR3 covers 14 residues. V shed 1 base and J shed 9 bases, with 13 bases lying between them. CDR3 coding DNA: TGCGCCAGCAGCCAAGTGATTAGCGTGGCTGAGCAGTTCTTC. This codes for CASSQVISVAEQFF.

The V call is TRBV11-3, the J call TRBJ1-1; TRBD1 might be the D (5 bases). The V end lost 0 bases, the J end lost 3 bases, and 11 bases lay between the germline ends. This CDR3 spans 15 amino acids. Per germline, CDR1 SGHNT and CDR2 YENEEA. The CDR3 loop reads CASSLDTPGDTEAFF. The CDR3 DNA reads as TGTGCCAGCAGCTTAGATACCCCGGGGGACACTGAAGCTTTCTTT.

A remark on this clone: This CDR3 is also generated by other DNA sequences in the sample. V gene TRBV6-5 combines with J gene TRBJ1-2; the match to TRBD1 covers 7 bases. This CDR3 is 12 amino acids long. J lost 2 bases, V lost 6 bases, and 0 bases had no gene match. Germline V gives CDR1 MNHEY, CDR2 SVGAGI. This CDR3 reads CASRTGNYGYTF. CDR3 sequence (DNA): TGTGCCAGCAGGACAGGGAACTATGGCTACACCTTC.

V is TRBV5-6 and J is TRBJ2-2, with TRBD1 identical over 9 bases. Germline V CDR1 and CDR2: SGHDT, YYEEEE. After removal of 1 base from V and 4 bases from J, the junction contained 5 bases not matched to a gene. This CDR3 contains 16 residues. CDR3 in DNA: TGTGCCAGCAGCTTGTTGGACAGGGGTTCCACCGGGGAGCTGTTTTTT. Translating gives CASSLLDRGSTGELFF.

The count of this clone is one. The V and J genes are TRBV18 and TRBJ2-7; the match to TRBD1 covers 8 bases. CDR1 is KGHSH and CDR2 is LQKENI in the germline V gene. The CDR3 consists of 13 residues. J was trimmed by 3 bases and V by 10 bases; bases with no gene match: 8. The CDR3 here is CATTDREVYEQYF. CDR3 bases: TGTGCCACCACGGACAGGGAAGTCTACGAGCAGTACTTC.

The chain combines TRBV28 with TRBJ2-3, with 8 bases lining up with TRBD1. The CDR3 consists of 14 residues. V dropped 7 bases and J dropped 2; count of bases not matched to a gene: 5. CDR1 MDHEN and CDR2 SYDVKM come from the germline V gene. CDR3: CASIQGAFTDTQYF. CDR3 bases: TGTGCCAGCATCCAGGGGGCTTTCACAGATACGCAGTATTTT. The full variable domain, rest sourced from reference TRBV28 and TRBJ2-3, is DVKVTQSSRYLVKRTGEKVFLECVQDMDHENMFWYRQDPGLGLRLIYFSYDVKMKEKGDIPEGYSVSREKKERFSLILESASTNQTSMYLCASIQGAFTDTQYFGPGTRLTVL.

The chain has TRBV7-6 and TRBJ2-3, with 8 bases identical to TRBD1. The CDR3 length is 15 residues. Losses at the gene ends were 4 bases for V and 2 bases for J; bases not matched to a gene: 5. Germline values: CDR1 SGHVS, CDR2 FNYEAQ. CDR3: CASSSGQGDTDTQYF. CDR3 DNA: TGTGCCAGCAGCTCCGGACAGGGAGACACAGATACGCAGTATTTT.

A remark on this clone: Compared with germline, one end of the junction differs, possibly owing to a read error. The rearrangement links TRBV18 to TRBJ1-1; 7 bases line up with TRBD1. The CDR3 runs 11 residues. Germline CDR1 is KGHSH and CDR2 is LQKENI. As DNA, the CDR3 is TGTGCCAGCTCACCAGGGACAGAAGGTTTCTTT. It is translated as CASSPGTEGFF.

The chain is built from TRBV19 and TRBJ1-3; weak D call: TRBD1 (6 bases). CDR3 length equals 17 residues. Germline CDR1 LNHDA, CDR2 SQIVND (reference sequence). Trimming took 4 bases from V and 1 from J, leaving 17 bases between them. The CDR3 is CASSRWRTDYSGNTIYF. For the CDR3, the DNA is TGTGCCAGTAGTAGATGGAGGACAGATTATTCTGGAAACACCATATATTTT. Filled out from reference TRBV19 and TRBJ1-3, the complete variable domain reads DGGITQSPKYLFRKEGQNVTLSCEQNLNHDAMYWYRQDPGQGLRLIYYSQIVNDFQKGDIAEGYSVSREKKESFPLTVTSAQKNPTAFYLCASSRWRTDYSGNTIYFGEGSWLTVV.

This chain joins TRBV6-5 and TRBJ2-3; perhaps TRBD1 as D (5 bases). This CDR3 is built from 14 residues. Trimming pared 5 bases from V and 2 bases from J, leaving 11 bases between. Germline-derived CDR1 and CDR2 are MNHEY and SVGAGI. In DNA, the CDR3 is TGTGCCAGCAGTCTGGACACCATCACAGATACGCAGTATTTT. This codes for CASSLDTITDTQYF.

J is TRBJ2-3 and V is TRBV27; perhaps TRBD2 as D (6 bases). The CDR3 totals 14 residues. The V and J ends lost 3 bases and 3 bases respectively, with 10 bases between them. The germline V gene has CDR1 MNHEY and CDR2 SMNVEV (reference sequence). Here the CDR3 reads CASSFQGGTDTQYF. DNA for the CDR3: TGTGCCAGCAGTTTTCAGGGAGGTACAGATACGCAGTATTTT.

The chain is built from TRBV2 and TRBJ1-1; D unclear. The CDR3 runs 13 residues. CDR1 and CDR2 (germline): SNHLY, FYNNEI. The germline V and J ends were trimmed by 7 bases and 11 bases, with 20 bases remaining between them. This CDR3 reads CASTEVVSRWAFF. CDR3 nucleotides: TGTGCCAGCACAGAGGTCGTAAGTCGATGGGCTTTCTTT.

This chain links TRBV7-2 with TRBJ2-1; D is possibly TRBD2 (6 bases). The CDR3 loop spans 14 amino acids. The germline CDR1 and CDR2 sequences are SGHTA and FQGNSA. V lost 5 bases and J lost 9, with 17 bases in between. CDR3 sequence reads: CASSQTTSRSEQFF. The CDR3 DNA follows: TGTGCCAGCAGCCAGACCACTAGCCGCAGTGAGCAGTTCTTC.

The rearrangement links TRBV5-8 to TRBJ1-2, with D uncertain. The germline V gene encodes CDR1 SGHTS and CDR2 YDEGEE. The ends were cut back, 1 base at V and 8 bases at J, with 9 bases in the middle. The CDR3 contains 12 residues. The CDR3 region has the DNA TGTGCCAGCAGCTTGCAGGTTGGGGGCTACACCTTC. It is translated as CASSLQVGGYTF.

The chain uses TRBV24-1 and TRBJ2-2; TRBD1 might be the D (5 bases). In germline, CDR1 is KGHDR, CDR2 SFDVKD. V lost 3 bases and J 8 bases, leaving 9 bases between the germline ends. This CDR3 contains 13 residues. CDR3 DNA: TGTGCCACCAGTGATACCAACAGGGGGGAGCTGTTTTTT. This translates into CATSDTNRGELFF.

The chain links TRBV6-5 to TRBJ2-5; D is perhaps TRBD1 (5 bases). The CDR3 extends over 14 amino acids. Trimming removed 6 bases from V and 3 bases from J, with 14 bases in between. The V gene's germline CDR1 is MNHEY and CDR2 SVGAGI. As DNA, the CDR3 is TGTGCCAGCAGACCAGGGCCTTCTAAAGAGACCCAGTACTTC. Its protein is CASRPGPSKETQYF.

The chain carries TRBV14 and TRBJ1-2, with D maybe TRBD1 (6 bases). V lost 1 base and J lost 5, with 14 bases in between. Germline CDR1 and CDR2: SGHDN and FVKESK. The CDR3 is 15 amino acids. The CDR3: CASSQVASGEYGYTF. The DNA for the CDR3 is TGTGCCAGCAGCCAAGTTGCGTCAGGGGAGTATGGCTACACCTTC.

The chain uses TRBV10-3 and TRBJ1-4; perhaps TRBD1 as D (6 bases). Between the trimmed V and J ends, which lost 10 bases and 3 bases, there was a span of 12 bases. The CDR3 has 13 residues. CDR1 and CDR2 (germline): ENHRY, SYGVKD. CDR3 nucleotide sequence: TGTGCCACCCGGGGACACGCTAATGAAAAACTGTTTTTT. It is translated as CATRGHANEKLFF.

The chain links TRBV30 to TRBJ2-7; the match to TRBD2 covers 7 bases. The germline CDR1 and CDR2 sequences are GTSNPN and SVGIG (reference sequence). This CDR3 is built from 13 residues. Trimming cost V 3 bases and J 4 bases; bases outside gene matches: 6. For the CDR3, the DNA is TGTGCCTGGAGAAAAGCGGGACCATACGAGCAGTACTTC. As protein: CAWRKAGPYEQYF.

The V and J genes are TRBV5-1 and TRBJ2-5, with a possible D match to TRBD1 (5 bases). Germline V gene lookup returns CDR1 SGHRS and CDR2 YFSETQ. The ends were cut back, 4 bases at V and 1 base at J, with 11 bases in the middle. The CDR3 runs to 14 residues. The CDR3 sequence: CASSPQGGQETQYF. The CDR3 bases are TGCGCCAGCAGCCCGCAGGGTGGCCAAGAGACCCAGTACTTC.

This clone has a single count. The chain employs TRBV2 and TRBJ1-1, with TRBD1 matching over 10 bases. CDR3 length: 12 amino acids. The germline V gene encodes CDR1 SNHLY and CDR2 FYNNEI. After removal of 9 bases from V and 7 bases from J, the junction contained 5 bases not matched to a gene. The DNA of the CDR3 is TGTGCCAGTCGGGACAGGGGACTTGAAGCTTTCTTT. Its translation is CASRDRGLEAFF.